This TCR beta chain is from a study of T cell responses to AZD1222 COVID-19 vaccine. Data came from immunoSEQ multiplex PCR; TCRdb stores just in-frame clones and leaves some out. The data contain over 95,000 clones, approximately 84% of them singletons. The sequence was obtained from an adult who received the AZD1222 COVID-19 vaccine. The sample consisted of peripheral blood, taken 28 days after the second AZD1222 dose.

The CDR3 loop reads CACTRGSTEAFF. As DNA, the CDR3 is TGTGCCTGTACCCGTGGCAGCACTGAAGCTTTCTTT. The chain has TRBV30 and TRBJ1-1; D ambiguous. The V gene lost 6 bases and the J gene lost 4 bases, with 12 bases spanning the gap. In germline, CDR1 is GTSNPN, CDR2 SVGIG (reference sequence). The CDR3 consists of 12 residues. The whole variable domain, remainder taken from reference TRBV30 and TRBJ1-1, is SQTIHQWPATLVQPVGSPLSLECTVEGTSNPNLYWYRQAAGRGLQLLFYSVGIGQISSEVPQNLSASRPQDRQFILSSKKLLLSDSGFYLCACTRGSTEAFFGQGTRLTVV.